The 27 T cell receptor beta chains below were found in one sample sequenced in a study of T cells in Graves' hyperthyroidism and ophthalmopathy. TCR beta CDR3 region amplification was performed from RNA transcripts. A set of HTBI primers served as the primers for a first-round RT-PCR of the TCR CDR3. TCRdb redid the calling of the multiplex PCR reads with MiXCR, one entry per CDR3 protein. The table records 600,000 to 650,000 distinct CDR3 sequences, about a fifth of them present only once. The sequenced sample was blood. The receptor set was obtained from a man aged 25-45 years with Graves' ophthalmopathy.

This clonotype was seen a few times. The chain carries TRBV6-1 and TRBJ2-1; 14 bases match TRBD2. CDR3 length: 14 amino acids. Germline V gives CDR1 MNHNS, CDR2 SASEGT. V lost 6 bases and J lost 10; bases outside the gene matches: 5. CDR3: CASRGLAGDGEQFF. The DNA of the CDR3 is TGTGCCAGCAGGGGACTAGCGGGAGACGGCGAGCAGTTCTTC.

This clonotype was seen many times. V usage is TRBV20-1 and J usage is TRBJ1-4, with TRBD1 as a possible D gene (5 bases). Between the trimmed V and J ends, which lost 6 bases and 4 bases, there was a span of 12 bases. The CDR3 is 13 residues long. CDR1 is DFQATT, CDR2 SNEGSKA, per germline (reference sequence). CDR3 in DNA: TGCAGTGCGGACACAGCCTATAATGAAAAACTGTTTTTT. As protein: CSADTAYNEKLFF.

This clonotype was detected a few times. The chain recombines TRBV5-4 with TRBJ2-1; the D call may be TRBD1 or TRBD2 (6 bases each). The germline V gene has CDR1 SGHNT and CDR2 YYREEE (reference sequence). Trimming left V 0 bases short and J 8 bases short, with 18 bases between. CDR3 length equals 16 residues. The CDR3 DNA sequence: TGTGCCAGCAGCTTGGTTGGCGGGGCTAAGGGGGATGAGCAGTTCTTC. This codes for CASSLVGGAKGDEQFF. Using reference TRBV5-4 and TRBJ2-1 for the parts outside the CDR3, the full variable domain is ETGVTQSPTHLIKTRGQQVTLRCSSQSGHNTVSWYQQALGQGPQFIFQYYREEENGRGNFPPRFSGLQFPNYSSELNVNALELDDSALYLCASSLVGGAKGDEQFFGPGTRLTVL.

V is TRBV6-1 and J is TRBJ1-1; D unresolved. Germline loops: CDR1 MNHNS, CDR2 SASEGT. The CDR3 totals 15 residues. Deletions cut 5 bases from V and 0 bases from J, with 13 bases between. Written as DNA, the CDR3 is TGTGCCAGCAGTCCGCCCGCAGCTATGAACACTGAAGCTTTCTTT. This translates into CASSPPAAMNTEAFF.

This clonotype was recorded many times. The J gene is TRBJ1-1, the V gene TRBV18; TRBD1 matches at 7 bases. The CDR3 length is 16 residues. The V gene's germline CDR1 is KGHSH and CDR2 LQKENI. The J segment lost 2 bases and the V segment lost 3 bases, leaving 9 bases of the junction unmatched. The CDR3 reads CASSPPNTGVNTEAFF. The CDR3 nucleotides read TGTGCCAGCTCACCGCCCAATACAGGGGTAAACACTGAAGCTTTCTTT.

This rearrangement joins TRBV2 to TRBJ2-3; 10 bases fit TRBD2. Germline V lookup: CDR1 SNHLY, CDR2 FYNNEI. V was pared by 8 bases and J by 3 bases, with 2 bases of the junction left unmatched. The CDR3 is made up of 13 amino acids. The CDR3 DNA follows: TGTGCCAGCCTTAGCGGGAGGACAGATACGCAGTATTTT. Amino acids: CASLSGRTDTQYF.

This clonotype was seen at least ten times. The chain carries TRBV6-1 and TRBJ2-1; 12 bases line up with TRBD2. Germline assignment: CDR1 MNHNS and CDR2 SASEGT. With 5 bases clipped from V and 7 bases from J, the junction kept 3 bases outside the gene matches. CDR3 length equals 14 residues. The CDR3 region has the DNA TGTGCCAGCAGTAAAGGACTAGCGGGAAATGAGCAGTTCTTC. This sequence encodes CASSKGLAGNEQFF.

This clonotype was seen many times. CDR3 residues: CASSPTSGIEQYF. The DNA for the CDR3 is TGTGCCAGCTCCCCTACTAGCGGGATCGAGCAGTACTTC. The chain employs TRBV18 and TRBJ2-7, with 10 positions matching TRBD2. V gave up 6 bases and J gave up 6 bases; unmatched junction bases: 5. Germline V gene sequence: CDR1 KGHSH, CDR2 LQKENI. This CDR3 spans 13 amino acids.

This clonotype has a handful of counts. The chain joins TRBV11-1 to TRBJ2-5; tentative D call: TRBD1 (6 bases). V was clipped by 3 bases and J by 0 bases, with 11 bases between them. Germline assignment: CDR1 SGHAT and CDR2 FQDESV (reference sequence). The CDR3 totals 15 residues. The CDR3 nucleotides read TGTGCCAGCAGCTTCACATACAGGGACCAAGAGACCCAGTACTTC. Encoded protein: CASSFTYRDQETQYF.

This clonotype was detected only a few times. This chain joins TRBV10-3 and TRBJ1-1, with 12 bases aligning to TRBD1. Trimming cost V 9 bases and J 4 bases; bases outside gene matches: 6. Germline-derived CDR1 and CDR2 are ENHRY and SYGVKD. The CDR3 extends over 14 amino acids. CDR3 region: CAIIQGQGATEAFF. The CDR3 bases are TGTGCCATTATCCAGGGACAGGGGGCCACTGAAGCTTTCTTT.

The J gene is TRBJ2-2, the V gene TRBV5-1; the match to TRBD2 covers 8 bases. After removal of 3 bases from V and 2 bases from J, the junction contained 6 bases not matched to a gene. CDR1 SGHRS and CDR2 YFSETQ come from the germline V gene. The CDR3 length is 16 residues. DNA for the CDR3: TGCGCCAGCAGCTGGGGAGCGGGAGACAACACCGGGGAGCTGTTTTTT. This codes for CASSWGAGDNTGELFF. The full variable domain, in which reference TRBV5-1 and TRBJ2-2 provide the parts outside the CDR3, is KAGVTQTPRYLIKTRGQQVTLSCSPISGHRSVSWYQQTPGQGLQFLFEYFSETQRNKGNFPGRFSGRQFSNSRSEMNVSTLELGDSALYLCASSWGAGDNTGELFFGEGSRLTVL.

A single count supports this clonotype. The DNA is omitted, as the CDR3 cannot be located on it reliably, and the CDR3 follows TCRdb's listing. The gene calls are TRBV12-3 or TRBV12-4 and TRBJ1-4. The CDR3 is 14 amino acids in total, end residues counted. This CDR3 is CASSFLAANEKLFF.

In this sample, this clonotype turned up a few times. For the CDR3, the DNA is TGTGCCAGTAGTATACGAGCCGAGAATAGCAATCAGCCCCAGCATTTT. This encodes CASSIRAENSNQPQHF. The chain is built from TRBV19 and TRBJ1-5; D unresolved. V gave up 2 bases and J gave up 0 bases, with 11 bases separating them. Germline loops: CDR1 LNHDA, CDR2 SQIVND (reference sequence). The CDR3 is 16 amino acids.

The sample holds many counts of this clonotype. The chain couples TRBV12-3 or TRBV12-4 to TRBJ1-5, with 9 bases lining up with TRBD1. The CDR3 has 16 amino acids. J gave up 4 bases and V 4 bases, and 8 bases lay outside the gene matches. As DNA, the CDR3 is TGTGCCAGCAGTTCCAGGACCGGGACAGGGAATCAGCCCCAGCATTTT. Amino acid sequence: CASSSRTGTGNQPQHF.

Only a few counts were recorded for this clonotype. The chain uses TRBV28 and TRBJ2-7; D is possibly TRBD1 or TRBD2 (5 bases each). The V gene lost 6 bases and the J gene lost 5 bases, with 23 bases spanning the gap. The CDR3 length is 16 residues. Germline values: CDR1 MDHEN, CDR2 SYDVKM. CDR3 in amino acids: CASRLGTAVTAHEQYF. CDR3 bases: TGTGCCAGCAGACTAGGGACCGCCGTCACTGCCCACGAGCAGTACTTC.

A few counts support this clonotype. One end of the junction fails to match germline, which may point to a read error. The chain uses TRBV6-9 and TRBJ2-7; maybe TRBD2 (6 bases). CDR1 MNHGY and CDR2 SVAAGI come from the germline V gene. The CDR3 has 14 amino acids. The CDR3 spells CASSHSGARREQYF. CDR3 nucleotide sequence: TGTGCCAGCAGTCATTCGGGAGCTCGACGCGAGCAGTACTTC.

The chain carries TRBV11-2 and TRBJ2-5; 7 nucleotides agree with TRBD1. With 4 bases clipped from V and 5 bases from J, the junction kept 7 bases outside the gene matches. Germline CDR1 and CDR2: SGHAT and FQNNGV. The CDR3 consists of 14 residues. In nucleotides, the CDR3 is TGTGCCAGCAGCTGGACAGGCCCCGGGGAGACCCAGTACTTC. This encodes CASSWTGPGETQYF.

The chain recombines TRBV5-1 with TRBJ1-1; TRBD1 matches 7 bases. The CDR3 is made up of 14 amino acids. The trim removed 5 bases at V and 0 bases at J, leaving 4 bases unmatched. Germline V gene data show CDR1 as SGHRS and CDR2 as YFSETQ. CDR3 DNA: TGCGCCAGCAGGGACAGGTACATGAACACTGAAGCTTTCTTT. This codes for CASRDRYMNTEAFF.

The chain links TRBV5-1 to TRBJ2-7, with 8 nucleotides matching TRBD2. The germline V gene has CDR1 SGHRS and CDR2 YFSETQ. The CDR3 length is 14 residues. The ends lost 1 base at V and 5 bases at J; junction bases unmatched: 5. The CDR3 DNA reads TGCGCCAGCAGCTTGATCGGGAGGGCCGACGAGCAGTACTTC. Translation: CASSLIGRADEQYF. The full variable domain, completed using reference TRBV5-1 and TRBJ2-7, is KAGVTQTPRYLIKTRGQQVTLSCSPISGHRSVSWYQQTPGQGLQFLFEYFSETQRNKGNFPGRFSGRQFSNSRSEMNVSTLELGDSALYLCASSLIGRADEQYFGPGTRLTVT.

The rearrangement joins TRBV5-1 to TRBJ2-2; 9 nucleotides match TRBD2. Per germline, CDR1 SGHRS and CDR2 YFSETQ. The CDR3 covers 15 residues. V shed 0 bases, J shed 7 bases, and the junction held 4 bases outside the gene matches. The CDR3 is CASSLASGTGGELFF. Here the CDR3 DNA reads TGCGCCAGCAGCTTGGCTAGCGGGACGGGCGGGGAGCTGTTTTTT.

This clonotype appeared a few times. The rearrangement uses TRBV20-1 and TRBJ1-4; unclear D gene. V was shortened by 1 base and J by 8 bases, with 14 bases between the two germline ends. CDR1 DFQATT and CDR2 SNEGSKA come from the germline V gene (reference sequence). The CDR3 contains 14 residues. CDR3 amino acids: CSARGGGRGEKLFF. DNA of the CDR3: TGCAGTGCTAGAGGCGGAGGGCGCGGGGAAAAACTGTTTTTT.

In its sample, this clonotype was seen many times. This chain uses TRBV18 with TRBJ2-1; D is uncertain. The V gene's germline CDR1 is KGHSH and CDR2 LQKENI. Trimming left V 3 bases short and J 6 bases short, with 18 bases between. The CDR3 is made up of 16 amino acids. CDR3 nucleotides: TGTGCCAGCTCACCGAGTACACTTCATTCGGGCAATGAGCAGTTCTTC. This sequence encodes CASSPSTLHSGNEQFF.

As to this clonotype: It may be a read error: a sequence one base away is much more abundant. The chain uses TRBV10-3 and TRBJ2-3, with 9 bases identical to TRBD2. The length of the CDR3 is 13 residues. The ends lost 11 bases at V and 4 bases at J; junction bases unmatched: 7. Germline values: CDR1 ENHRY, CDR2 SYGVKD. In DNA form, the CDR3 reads TGTGCCGACAATAGCGGGAGCGCAGATACGCAGTATTTT. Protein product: CADNSGSADTQYF.

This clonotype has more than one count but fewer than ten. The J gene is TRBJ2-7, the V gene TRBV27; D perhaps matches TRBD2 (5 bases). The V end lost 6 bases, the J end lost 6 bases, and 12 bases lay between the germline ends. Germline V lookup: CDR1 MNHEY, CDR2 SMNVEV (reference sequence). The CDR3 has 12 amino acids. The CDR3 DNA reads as TGTGCCAGCAGCCCCGCGGGCCTCGAGCAGTACTTC. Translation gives CASSPAGLEQYF.

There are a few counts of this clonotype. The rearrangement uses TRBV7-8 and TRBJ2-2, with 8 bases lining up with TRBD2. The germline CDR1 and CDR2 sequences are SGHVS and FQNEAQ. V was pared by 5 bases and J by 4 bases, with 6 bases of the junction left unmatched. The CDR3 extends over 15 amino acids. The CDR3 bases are TGTGCCAGCAGCCCGGGACTAGTTGGCACCGGGGAGCTGTTTTTT. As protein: CASSPGLVGTGELFF.

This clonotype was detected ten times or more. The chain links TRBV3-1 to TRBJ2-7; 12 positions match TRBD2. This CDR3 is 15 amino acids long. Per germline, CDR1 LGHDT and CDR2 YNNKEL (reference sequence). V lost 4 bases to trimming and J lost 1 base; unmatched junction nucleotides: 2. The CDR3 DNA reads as TGTGCCAGCAGCCCTCTAGCGGGAGGGTCCTACGAGCAGTACTTC. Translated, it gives CASSPLAGGSYEQYF.

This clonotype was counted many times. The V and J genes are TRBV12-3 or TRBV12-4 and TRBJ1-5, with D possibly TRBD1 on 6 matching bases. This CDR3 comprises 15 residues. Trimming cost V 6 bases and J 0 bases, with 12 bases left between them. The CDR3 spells CASSRTGSSNQPQHF. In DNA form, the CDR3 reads TGTGCCAGCAGCCGTACAGGGAGTAGCAATCAGCCCCAGCATTTT.